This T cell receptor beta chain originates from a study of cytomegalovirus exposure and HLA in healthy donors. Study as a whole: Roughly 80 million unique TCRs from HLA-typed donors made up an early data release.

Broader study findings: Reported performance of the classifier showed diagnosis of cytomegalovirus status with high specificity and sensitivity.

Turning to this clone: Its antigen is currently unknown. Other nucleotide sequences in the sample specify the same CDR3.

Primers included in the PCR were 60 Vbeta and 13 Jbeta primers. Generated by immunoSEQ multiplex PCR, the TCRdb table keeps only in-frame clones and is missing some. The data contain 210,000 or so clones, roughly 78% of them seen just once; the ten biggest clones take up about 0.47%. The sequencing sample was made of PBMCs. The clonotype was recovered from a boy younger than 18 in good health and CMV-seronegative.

DNA of the CDR3: TGTGCCTGGAGCGGGGGTTCCTACGAGCAGTACTTC. It translates to CAWSGGSYEQYF. V usage is TRBV30 and J usage is TRBJ2-7; maybe TRBD2 (6 bases). CDR1 is GTSNPN and CDR2 is SVGIG in the germline V gene (reference sequence). The CDR3 spans 12 residues. V was trimmed by 3 bases and J by 1 base, leaving 7 bases between them.